The text below deals with one T cell receptor (beta chain). This entry belongs to a study of blood T cell repertoires in COVID-19. The J segment lost 5 bases and the V segment lost 8 bases, leaving 5 bases of the junction unmatched. This CDR3 has 13 amino acids. Germline V gives CDR1 SGHTA, CDR2 FQGNSA. Sequencing used immunoSEQ multiplex PCR; TCRdb keeps in-frame clones, though not all of them. The profile shows over 25,000 clones, 65% to 90% of them singletons. Sequences were obtained from peripheral blood. J is TRBJ1-1 and V is TRBV7-2, with 10 bases aligning to TRBD1. The origin of this receptor is a man at least 80 years old with active COVID-19. CDR3 sequence: CASGGDRGTEAFF. CDR3 DNA: TGTGCCAGCGGCGGGGACAGGGGTACTGAAGCTTTCTTT.